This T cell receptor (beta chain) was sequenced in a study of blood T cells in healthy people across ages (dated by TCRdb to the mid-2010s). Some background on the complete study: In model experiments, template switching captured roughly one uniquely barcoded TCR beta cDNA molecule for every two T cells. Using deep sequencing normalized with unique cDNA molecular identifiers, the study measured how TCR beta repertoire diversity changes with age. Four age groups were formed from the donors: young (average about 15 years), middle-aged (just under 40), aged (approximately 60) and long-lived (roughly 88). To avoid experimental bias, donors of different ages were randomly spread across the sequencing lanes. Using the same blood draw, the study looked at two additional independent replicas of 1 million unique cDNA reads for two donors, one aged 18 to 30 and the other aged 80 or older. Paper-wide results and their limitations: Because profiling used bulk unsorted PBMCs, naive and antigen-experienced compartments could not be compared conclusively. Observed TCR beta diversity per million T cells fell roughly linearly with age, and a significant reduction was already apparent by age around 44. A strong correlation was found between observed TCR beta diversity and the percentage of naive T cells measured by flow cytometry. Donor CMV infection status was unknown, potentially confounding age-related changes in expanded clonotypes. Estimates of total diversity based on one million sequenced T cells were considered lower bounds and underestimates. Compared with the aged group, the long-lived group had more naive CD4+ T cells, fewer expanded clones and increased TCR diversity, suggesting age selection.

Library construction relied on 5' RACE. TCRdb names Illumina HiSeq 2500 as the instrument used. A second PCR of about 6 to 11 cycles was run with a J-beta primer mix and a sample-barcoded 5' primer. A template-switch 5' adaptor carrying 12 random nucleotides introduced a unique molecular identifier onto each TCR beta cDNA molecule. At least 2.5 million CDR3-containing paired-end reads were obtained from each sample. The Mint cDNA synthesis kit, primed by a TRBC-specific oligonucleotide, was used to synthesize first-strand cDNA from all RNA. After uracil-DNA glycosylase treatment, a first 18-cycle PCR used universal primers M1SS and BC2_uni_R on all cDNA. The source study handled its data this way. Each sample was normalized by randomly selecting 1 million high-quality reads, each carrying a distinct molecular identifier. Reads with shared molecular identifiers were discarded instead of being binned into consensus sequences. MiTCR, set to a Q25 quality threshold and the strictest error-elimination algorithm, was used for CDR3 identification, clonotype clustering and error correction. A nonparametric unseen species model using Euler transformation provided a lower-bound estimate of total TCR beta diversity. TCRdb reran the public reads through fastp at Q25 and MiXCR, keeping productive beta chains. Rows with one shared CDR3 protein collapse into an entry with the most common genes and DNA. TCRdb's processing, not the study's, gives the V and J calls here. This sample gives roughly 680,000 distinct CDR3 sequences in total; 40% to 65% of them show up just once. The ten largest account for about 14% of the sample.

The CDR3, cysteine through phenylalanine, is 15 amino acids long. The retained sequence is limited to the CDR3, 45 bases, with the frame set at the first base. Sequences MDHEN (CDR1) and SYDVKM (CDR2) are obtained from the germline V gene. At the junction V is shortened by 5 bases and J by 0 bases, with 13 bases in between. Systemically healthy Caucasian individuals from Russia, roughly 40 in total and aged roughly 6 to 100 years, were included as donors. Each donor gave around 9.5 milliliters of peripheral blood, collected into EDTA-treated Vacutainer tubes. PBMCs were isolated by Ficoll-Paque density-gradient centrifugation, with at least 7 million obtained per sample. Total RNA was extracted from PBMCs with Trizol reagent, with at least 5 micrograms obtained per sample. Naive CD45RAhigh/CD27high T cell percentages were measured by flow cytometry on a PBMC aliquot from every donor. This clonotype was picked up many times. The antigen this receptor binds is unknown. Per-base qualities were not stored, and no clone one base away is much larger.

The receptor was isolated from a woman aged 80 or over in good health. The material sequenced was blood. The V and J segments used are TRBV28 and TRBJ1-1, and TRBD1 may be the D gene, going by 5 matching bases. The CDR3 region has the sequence CASSPHRTLNTEAFF. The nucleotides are TGTGCCAGCAGTCCACACCGGACACTGAACACTGAAGCTTTCTTT. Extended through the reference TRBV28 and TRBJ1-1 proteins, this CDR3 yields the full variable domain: DVKVTQSSRYLVKRTGEKVFLECVQDMDHENMFWYRQDPGLGLRLIYFSYDVKMKEKGDIPEGYSVSREKKERFSLILESASTNQTSMYLCASSPHRTLNTEAFFGQGTRLTVV.